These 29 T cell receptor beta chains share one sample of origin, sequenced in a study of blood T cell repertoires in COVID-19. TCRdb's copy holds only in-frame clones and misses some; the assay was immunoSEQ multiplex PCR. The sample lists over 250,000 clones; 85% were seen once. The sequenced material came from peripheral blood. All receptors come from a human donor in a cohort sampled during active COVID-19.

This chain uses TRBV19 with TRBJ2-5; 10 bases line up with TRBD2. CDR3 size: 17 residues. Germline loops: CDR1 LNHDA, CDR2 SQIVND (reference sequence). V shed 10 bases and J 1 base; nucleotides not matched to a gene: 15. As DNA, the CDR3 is TGTGCCACCGGGACTAGCGAGCCTCGAGTACTCCAAGAGACCCAGTACTTC. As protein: CATGTSEPRVLQETQYF.

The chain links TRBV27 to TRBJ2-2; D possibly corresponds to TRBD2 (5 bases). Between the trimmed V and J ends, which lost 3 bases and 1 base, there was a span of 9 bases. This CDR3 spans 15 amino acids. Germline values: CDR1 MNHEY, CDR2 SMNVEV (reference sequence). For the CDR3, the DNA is TGTGCCAGCAGTTTCTCGGGATTGAACACCGGGGAGCTGTTTTTT. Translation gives CASSFSGLNTGELFF.

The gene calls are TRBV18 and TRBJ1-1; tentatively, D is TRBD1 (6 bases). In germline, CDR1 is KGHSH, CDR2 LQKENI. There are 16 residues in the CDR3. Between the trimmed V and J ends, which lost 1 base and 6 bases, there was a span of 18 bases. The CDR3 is CASSPLPGGGLSEAFF. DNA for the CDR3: TGTGCCAGCTCACCACTGCCGGGGGGCGGGCTCTCTGAAGCTTTCTTT.

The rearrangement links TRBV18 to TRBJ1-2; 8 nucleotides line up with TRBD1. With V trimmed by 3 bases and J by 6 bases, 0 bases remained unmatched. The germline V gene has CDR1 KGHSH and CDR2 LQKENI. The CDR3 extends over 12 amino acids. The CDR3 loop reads CASSPDRDGYTF. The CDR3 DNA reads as TGTGCCAGCTCACCGGACAGGGATGGCTACACCTTC.

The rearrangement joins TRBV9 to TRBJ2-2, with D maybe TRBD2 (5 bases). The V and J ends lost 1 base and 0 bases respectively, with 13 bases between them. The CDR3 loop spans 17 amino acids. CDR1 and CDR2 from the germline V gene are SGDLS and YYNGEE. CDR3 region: CASSVLVGATNTGELFF. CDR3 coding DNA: TGTGCCAGCAGCGTATTGGTGGGAGCCACGAACACCGGGGAGCTGTTTTTT.

CDR3 in DNA: TGTGCCAGCAGCTTTCTCGGGGGGGTCAACGAGCAGTACTTC. Residues: CASSFLGGVNEQYF. The chain is built from TRBV13 and TRBJ2-7, with 8 bases fitting TRBD2. The junction had 6 bases not matched to a gene; V was cut back by 3 bases and J by 5 bases. CDR3 length: 14 amino acids. The V gene's germline CDR1 is PRHDT and CDR2 FYEKMQ (reference sequence). Full variable domain (rest looked up from reference TRBV13 and TRBJ2-7): AAGVIQSPRHLIKEKRETATLKCYPIPRHDTVYWYQQGPGQDPQFLISFYEKMQSDKGSIPDRFSAQQFSDYHSELNMSSLELGDSALYFCASSFLGGVNEQYFGPGTRLTVT.

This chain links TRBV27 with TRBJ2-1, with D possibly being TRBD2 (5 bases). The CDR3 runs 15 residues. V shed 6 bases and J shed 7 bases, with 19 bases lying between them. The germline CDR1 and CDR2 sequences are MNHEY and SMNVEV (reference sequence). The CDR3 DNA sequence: TGTGCCAGCAGAGTGGGCGCGGGTGTGGGGAATGAGCAGTTCTTC. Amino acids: CASRVGAGVGNEQFF.

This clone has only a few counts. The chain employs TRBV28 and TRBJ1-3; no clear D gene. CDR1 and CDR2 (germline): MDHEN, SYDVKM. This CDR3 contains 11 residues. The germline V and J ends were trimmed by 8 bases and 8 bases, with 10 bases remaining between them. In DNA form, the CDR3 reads TGTGCCAGCGGATCCGAGGACACCATATATTTT. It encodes CASGSEDTIYF.

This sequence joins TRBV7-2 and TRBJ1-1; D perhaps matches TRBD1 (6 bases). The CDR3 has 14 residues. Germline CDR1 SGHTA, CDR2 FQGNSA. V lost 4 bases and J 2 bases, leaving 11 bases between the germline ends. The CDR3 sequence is CASSYQQGNTEAFF. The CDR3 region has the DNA TGTGCCAGCAGCTACCAACAGGGAAACACTGAAGCTTTCTTT.

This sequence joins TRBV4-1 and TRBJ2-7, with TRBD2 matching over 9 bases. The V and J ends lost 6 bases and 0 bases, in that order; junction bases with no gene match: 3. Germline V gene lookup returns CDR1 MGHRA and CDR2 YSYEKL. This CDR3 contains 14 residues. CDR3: CASSSSGISYEQYF. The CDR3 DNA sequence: TGCGCCAGCAGTTCTAGCGGGATCTCCTACGAGCAGTACTTC.

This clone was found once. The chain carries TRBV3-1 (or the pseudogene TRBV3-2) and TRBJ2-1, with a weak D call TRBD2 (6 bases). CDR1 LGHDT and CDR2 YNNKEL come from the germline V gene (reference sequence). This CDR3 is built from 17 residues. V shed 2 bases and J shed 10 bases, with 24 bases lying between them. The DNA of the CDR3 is TGTGCCAGCAGCCAAACGGCGAGTAGCGCGTCCCGGGGGGAGCAGTTCTTC. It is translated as CASSQTASSASRGEQFF.

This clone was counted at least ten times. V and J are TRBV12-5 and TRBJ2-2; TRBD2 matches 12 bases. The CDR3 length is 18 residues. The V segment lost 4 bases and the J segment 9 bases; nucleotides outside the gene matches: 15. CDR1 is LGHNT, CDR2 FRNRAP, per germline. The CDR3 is CASGSTDGLAGTGRELFF. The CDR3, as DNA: TGTGCTAGTGGTTCAACAGACGGACTAGCGGGAACCGGCCGGGAGCTGTTTTTT.

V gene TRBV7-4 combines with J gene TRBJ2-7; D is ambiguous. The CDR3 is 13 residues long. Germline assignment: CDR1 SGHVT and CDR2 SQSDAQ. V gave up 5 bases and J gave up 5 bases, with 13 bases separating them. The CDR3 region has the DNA TGTGCCAGCAGCCCCTTCCCCGAGGACGAGCAGTACTTC. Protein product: CASSPFPEDEQYF.

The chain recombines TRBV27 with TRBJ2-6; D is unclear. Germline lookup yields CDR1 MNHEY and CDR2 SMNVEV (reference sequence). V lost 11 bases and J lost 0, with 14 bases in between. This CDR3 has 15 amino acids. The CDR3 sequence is CASRRSDSGANVLTF. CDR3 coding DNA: TGTGCCTCCCGCAGGTCCGACTCTGGGGCCAACGTCCTGACTTTC.

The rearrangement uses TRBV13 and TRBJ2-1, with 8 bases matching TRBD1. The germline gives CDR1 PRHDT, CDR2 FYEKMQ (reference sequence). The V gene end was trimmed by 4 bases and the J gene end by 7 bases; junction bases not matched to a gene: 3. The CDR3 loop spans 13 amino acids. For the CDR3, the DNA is TGTGCCAGCAGCTACGGACAGGGAAATGAGCAGTTCTTC. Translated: CASSYGQGNEQFF.

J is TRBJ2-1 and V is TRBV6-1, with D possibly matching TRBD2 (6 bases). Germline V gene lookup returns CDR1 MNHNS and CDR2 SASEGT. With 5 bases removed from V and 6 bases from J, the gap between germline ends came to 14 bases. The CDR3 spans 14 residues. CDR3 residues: CASSNFSGSNEQFF. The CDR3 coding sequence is TGTGCCAGCAGTAATTTTAGCGGCAGCAATGAGCAGTTCTTC.

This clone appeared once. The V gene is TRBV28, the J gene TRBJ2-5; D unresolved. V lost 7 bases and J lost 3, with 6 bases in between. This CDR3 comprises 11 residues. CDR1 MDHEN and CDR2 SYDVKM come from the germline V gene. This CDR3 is CASTTEETQYF. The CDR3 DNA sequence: TGTGCCAGCACTACCGAAGAGACCCAGTACTTC.

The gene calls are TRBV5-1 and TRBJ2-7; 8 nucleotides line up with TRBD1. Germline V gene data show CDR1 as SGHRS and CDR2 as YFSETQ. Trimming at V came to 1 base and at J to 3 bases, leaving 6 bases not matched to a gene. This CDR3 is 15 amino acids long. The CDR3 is CASSLKQGAVYEQYF. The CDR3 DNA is TGCGCCAGCAGCTTGAAGCAGGGGGCTGTCTACGAGCAGTACTTC.

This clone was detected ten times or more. The CDR3 region has the DNA TGTGCCATCAGTGAGTCGATGATCGCCGGGAATCAGCCCCAGCATTTT. Amino acids: CAISESMIAGNQPQHF. V gene TRBV10-3 combines with J gene TRBJ1-5; D not resolved. CDR1 is ENHRY and CDR2 is SYGVKD in the germline V gene. The CDR3 spans 16 residues. Between the trimmed V and J ends, which lost 0 bases and 4 bases, there was a span of 13 bases.

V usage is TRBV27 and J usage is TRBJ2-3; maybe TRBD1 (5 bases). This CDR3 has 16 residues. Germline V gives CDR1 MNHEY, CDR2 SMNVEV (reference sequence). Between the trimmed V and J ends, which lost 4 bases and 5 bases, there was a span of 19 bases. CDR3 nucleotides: TGTGCCAGCAGTTCCCCCGGCAGGGTCGGCATAGATACGCAGTATTTT. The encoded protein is CASSSPGRVGIDTQYF.

CDR3 bases: TGTGCCAGTAGCGGACTAACTAATGAAAAACTGTTTTTT. Translating it yields CASSGLTNEKLFF. The V and J genes are TRBV19 and TRBJ1-4, with no clear D. The CDR3 contains 13 residues. Deletions cut 6 bases from V and 1 base from J, with 6 bases between. Per the germline V gene, CDR1 is LNHDA and CDR2 is SQIVND (reference sequence). The full variable domain, rest sourced from reference TRBV19 and TRBJ1-4, is DGGITQSPKYLFRKEGQNVTLSCEQNLNHDAMYWYRQDPGQGLRLIYYSQIVNDFQKGDIAEGYSVSREKKESFPLTVTSAQKNPTAFYLCASSGLTNEKLFFGSGTQLSVL.

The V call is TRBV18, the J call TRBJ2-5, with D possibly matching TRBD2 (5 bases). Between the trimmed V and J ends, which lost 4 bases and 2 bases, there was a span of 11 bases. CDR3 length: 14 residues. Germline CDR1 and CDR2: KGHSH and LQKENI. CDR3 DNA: TGTGCCAGCTCACTTGGACTGGTTCAAGAGACCCAGTACTTC. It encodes CASSLGLVQETQYF.

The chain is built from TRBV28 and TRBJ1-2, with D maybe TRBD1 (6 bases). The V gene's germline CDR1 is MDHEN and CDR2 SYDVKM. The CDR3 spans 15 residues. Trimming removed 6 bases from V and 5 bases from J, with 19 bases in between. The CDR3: CASSPGTFGIYGYTF. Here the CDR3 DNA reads TGTGCCAGCAGCCCCGGGACATTTGGGATTTATGGCTACACCTTC.

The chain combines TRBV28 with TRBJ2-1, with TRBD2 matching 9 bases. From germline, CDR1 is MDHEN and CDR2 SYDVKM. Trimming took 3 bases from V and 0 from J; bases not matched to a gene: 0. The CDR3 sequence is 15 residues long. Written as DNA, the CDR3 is TGTGCCAGCAGTTTTAGCGGGAGCTCCTACAATGAGCAGTTCTTC. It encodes CASSFSGSSYNEQFF.

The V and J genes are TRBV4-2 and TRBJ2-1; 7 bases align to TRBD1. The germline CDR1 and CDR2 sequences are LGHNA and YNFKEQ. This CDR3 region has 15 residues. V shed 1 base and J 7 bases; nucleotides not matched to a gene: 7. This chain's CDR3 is CASSQGDRGANEQFF. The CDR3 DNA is TGTGCCAGCAGCCAAGGGGACAGAGGGGCAAATGAGCAGTTCTTC.

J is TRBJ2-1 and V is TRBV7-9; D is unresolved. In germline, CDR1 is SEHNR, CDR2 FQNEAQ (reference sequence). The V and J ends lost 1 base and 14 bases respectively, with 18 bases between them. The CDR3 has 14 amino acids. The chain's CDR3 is CASSLGGGAVEKFF. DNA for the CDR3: TGTGCCAGCAGCTTAGGCGGTGGTGCGGTGGAGAAGTTCTTC.

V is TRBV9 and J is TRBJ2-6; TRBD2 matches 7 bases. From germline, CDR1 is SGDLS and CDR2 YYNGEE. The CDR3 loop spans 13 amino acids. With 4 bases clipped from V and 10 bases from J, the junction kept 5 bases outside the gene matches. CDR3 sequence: CASSPRDYNVLTF. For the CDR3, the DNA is TGTGCCAGCAGCCCCAGGGACTATAACGTCCTGACTTTC. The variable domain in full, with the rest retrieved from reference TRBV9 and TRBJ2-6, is DSGVTQTPKHLITATGQRVTLRCSPRSGDLSVYWYQQSLDQGLQFLIQYYNGEERAKGNILERFSAQQFPDLHSELNLSSLELGDSALYFCASSPRDYNVLTFGAGSRLTVL.

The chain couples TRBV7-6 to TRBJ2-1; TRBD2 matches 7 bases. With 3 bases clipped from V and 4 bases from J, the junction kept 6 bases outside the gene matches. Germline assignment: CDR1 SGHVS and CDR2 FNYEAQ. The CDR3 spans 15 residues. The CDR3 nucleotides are TGTGCCAGCAGCTTGGGAGGGCCGAGTTACAATGAGCAGTTCTTC. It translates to CASSLGGPSYNEQFF.

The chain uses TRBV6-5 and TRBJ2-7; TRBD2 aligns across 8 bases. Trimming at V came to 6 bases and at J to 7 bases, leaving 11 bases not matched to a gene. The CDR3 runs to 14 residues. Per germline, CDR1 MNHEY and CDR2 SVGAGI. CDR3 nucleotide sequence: TGTGCCAGCAGGCCAGCGGGAGCTTCGGGGGAGCAGTACTTC. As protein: CASRPAGASGEQYF.